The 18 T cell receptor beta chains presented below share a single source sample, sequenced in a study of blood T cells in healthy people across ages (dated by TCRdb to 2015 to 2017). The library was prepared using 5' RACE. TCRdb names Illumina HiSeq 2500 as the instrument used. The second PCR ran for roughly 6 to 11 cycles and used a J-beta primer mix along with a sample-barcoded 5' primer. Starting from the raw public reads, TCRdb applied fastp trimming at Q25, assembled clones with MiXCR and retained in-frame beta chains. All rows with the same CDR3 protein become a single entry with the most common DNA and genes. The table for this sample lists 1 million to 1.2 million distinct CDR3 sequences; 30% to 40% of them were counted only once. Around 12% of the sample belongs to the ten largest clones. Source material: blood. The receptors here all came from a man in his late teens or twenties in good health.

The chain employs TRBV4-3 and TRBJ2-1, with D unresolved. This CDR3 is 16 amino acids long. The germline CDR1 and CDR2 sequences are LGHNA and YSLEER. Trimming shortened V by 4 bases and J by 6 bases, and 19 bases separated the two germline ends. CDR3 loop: CASSPERDLWGNEQFF. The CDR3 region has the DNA TGCGCCAGCAGCCCCGAGCGCGACCTGTGGGGCAATGAGCAGTTCTTC.

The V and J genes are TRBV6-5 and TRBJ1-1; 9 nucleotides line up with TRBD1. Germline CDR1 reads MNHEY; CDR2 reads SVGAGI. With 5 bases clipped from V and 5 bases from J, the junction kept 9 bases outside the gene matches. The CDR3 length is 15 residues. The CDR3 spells CASSKNRGRFTEAFF. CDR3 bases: TGTGCCAGCAGTAAGAACAGGGGGCGGTTTACTGAAGCTTTCTTT.

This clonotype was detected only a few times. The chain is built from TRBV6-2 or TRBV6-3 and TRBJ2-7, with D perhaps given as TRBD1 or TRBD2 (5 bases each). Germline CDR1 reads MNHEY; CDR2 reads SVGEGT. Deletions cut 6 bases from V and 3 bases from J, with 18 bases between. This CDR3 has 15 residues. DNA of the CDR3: TGTGCCAGCAGCCAACCTTCCGGGACGAACTACGAGCAGTACTTC. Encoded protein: CASSQPSGTNYEQYF.

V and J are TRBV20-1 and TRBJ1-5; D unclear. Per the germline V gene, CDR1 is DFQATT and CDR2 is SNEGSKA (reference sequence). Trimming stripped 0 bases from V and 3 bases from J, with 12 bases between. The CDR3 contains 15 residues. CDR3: CSARDLGANNQPQHF. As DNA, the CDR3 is TGCAGTGCTAGAGATTTGGGAGCCAACAATCAGCCCCAGCATTTT.

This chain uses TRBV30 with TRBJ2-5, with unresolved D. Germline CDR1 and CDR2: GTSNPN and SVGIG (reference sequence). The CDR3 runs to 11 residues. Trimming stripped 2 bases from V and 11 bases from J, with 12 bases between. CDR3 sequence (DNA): TGTGCCTGGAGTCGGGTCTATGAGCAGTACTTC. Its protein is CAWSRVYEQYF.

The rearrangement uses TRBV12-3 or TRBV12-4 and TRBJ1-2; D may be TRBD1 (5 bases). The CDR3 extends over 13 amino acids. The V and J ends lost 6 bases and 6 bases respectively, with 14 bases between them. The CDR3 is CASRPVGGDGYTF. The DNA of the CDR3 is TGTGCCAGCAGACCGGTCGGGGGGGATGGCTACACCTTC.

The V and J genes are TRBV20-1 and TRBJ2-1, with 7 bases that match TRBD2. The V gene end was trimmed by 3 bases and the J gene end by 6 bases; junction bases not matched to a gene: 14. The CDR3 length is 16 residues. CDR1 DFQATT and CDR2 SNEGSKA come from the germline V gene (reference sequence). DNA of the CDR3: TGCAGTGCTAGGTGGGCTAGCGGTTTCCTTTCCAATGAGCAGTTCTTC. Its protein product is CSARWASGFLSNEQFF.

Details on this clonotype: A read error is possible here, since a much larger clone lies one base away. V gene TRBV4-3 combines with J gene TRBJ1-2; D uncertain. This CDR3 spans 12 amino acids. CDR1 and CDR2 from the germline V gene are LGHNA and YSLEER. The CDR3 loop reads CASNQDAGGYTF. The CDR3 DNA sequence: TGCGCCAGCAACCAAGATGCGGGTGGCTACACCTTC.

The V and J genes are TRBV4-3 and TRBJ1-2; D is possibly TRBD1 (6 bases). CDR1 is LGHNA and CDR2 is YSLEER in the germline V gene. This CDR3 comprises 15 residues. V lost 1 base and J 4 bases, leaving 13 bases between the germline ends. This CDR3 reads CASSQGFGQTYGYTF. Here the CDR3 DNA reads TGCGCCAGCAGCCAAGGATTTGGACAGACCTATGGCTACACCTTC.

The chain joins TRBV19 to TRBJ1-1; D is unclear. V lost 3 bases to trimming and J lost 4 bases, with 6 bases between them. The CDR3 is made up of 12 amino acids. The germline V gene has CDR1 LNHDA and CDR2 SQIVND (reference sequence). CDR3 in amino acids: CASSMKGTEAFF. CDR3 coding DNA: TGTGCCAGTAGTATGAAGGGCACTGAAGCTTTCTTT.

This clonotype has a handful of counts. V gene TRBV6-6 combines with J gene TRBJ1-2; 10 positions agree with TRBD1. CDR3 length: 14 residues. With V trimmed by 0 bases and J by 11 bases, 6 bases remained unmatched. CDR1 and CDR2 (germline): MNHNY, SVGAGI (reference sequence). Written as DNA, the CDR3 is TGTGCCAGCAGTTACTCGAAAGGGACAGGGGTTTACACCTTC. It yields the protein CASSYSKGTGVYTF.

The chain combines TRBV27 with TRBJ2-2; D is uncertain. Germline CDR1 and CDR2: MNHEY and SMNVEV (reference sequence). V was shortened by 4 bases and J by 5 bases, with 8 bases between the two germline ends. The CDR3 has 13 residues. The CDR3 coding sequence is TGTGCCAGCAGTTATCATGGAACCGGGGAGCTGTTTTTT. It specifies CASSYHGTGELFF.

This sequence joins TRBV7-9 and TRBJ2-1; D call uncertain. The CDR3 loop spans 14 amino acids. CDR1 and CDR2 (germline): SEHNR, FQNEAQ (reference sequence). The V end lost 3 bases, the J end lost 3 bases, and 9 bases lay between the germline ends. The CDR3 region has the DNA TGTGCCAGCAGCTTGGTAGTTGTCTACAATGAGCAGTTCTTC. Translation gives CASSLVVVYNEQFF.

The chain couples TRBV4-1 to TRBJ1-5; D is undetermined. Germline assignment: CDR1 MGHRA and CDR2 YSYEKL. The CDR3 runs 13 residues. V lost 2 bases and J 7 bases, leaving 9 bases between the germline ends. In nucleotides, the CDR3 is TGCGCCAGCAGCCAACTTATGGGGCAGCCCCAGCATTTT. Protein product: CASSQLMGQPQHF.

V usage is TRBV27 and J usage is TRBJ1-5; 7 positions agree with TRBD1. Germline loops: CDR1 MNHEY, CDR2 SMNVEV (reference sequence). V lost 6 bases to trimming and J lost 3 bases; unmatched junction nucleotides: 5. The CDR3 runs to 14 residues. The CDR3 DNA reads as TGTGCCAGCAGGGGGGGACAGCTCAATCAGCCCCAGCATTTT. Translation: CASRGGQLNQPQHF.

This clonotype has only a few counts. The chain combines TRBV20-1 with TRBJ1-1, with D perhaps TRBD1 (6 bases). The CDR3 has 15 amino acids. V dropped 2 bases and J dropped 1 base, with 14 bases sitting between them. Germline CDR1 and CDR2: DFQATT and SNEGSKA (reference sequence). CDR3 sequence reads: CSARRSTGPNTEAFF. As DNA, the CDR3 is TGCAGTGCTAGACGTTCGACAGGCCCGAACACTGAAGCTTTCTTT.

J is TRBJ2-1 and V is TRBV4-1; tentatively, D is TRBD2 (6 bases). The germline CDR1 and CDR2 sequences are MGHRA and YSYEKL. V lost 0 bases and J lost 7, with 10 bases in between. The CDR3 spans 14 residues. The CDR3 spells CASSQEGTLNEQFF. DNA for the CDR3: TGCGCCAGCAGCCAAGAGGGGACTCTGAATGAGCAGTTCTTC.

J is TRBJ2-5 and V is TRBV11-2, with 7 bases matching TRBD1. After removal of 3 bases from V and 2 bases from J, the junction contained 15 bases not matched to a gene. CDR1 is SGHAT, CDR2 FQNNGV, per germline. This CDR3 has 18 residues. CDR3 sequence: CASSFGQASVSGQETQYF. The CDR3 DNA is TGTGCCAGCAGCTTCGGACAGGCCAGCGTTAGTGGACAAGAGACCCAGTACTTC.